This T cell receptor (beta chain) was sequenced during a study of post-analysis software for immune sequencing data. At the level of the study: Disease trajectories encompassed relapsing-remitting, secondary progressive and progressive-relapsing multiple sclerosis. Regarding the study as a whole: Four or five TRBV segments, TRBV5-6, TRBV5-1 and TRBV20-1 among them, were found more frequent in patients than controls. Under F measure analysis, samples from one preparation batch co-clustered strongly. Versus controls, multiple sclerosis patients showed significantly lower diversity (normalized Chao1).

The germline CDR1 and CDR2 sequences are MNHNS and SASEGT. The CDR3 has 22 residues if both end residues are counted. Concerning this clonotype itself: The antigen is undetermined. Because the CDR3's place on the DNA is in doubt, the DNA is left out and the CDR3 is given as listed by TCRdb.

Unique molecular identifiers were carried by the TCR beta cDNA libraries. Roughly 500,000 cDNA molecules came from around 1 to 10 million T cells. TCRdb redid the calling of the PCR reads with MiXCR, one entry per CDR3 protein. Of about 680,000 distinct CDR3 sequences listed, about 60% are singletons. The V and J genes are TRBV6-1 and TRBJ2-5; the table calls TRBD1, which could not be checked here. The sequence derives from a girl aged 2 to 9 with multiple sclerosis. The sample taken for sequencing was blood. CDR3 residues: CASSRDGDSSYGYTFGSGTQYF.